This T cell receptor beta chain is from a study of T cell responses to AZD1222 COVID-19 vaccine. Points from the study as a whole: A reported finding is that nearly half of spike-specific TCRs target unmutated variant regions.

The assay was immunoSEQ multiplex PCR, and TCRdb's table has in-frame clones only and misses some. The sample lists approximately 110,000 clones, about 85% occurring once. CDR1 and CDR2 from the germline V gene are MNHEY and SVGAGI. J lost 6 bases, V lost 7 bases, and 12 bases had no gene match. This CDR3 has 15 amino acids. Worth noting for this clone: Its antigen is unknown.

Sequenced material: peripheral blood, taken 28 days after the second AZD1222 dose. The sequence was collected from an adult who received the AZD1222 COVID-19 vaccine. This chain uses TRBV6-5 with TRBJ1-5; 7 bases agree with TRBD1. The CDR3 coding sequence is TGTGCCAGCACGGACCCGAGACAGGGCGGTCAGCCCCAGCATTTT. As protein: CASTDPRQGGQPQHF.